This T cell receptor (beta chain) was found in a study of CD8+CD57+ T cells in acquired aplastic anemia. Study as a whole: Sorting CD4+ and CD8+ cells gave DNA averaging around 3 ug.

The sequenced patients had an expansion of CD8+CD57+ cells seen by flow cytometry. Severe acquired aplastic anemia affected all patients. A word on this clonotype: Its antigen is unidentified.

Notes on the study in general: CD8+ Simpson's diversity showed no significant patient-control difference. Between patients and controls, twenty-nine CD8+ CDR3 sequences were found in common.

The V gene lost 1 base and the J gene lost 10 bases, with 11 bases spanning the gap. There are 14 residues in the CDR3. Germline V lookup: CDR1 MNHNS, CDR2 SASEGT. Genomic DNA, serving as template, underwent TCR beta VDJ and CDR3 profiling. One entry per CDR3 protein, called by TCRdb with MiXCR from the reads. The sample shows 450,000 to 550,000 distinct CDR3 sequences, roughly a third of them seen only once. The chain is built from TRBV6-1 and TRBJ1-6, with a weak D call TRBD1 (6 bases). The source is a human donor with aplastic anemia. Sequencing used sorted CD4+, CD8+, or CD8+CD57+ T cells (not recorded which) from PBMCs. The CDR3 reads CASSEEAGGSPLHF. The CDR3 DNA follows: TGTGCCAGCAGTGAAGAAGCGGGGGGCTCACCCCTCCACTTT.